The 20 T cell receptor beta chains in this list originate from one sample, sequenced in a study of T cell responses to AZD1222 COVID-19 vaccine (dated by TCRdb to the early 2020s). This sample's time point label indicates: about 28 days (+/-7) after the second vaccine dose. Library preparation was by the immunoSEQ multiplex PCR assay. Held by TCRdb, this immuneACCESS table contains in-frame sequences only and omits some clones. Under half of the omission traces to an unresolved V gene where checked; the cause of the rest is unknown. This sample lists around 150,000 clones; approximately 90% were detected once. The ten largest clones take up 4% to 4.5% of the sample. Source: peripheral blood, taken 28 days after the second AZD1222 dose. The source of these receptors is an adult who received the AZD1222 COVID-19 vaccine.

The V call is TRBV7-9, the J call TRBJ2-7; D is unresolved. This CDR3 has 13 amino acids. Germline CDR1 and CDR2: SEHNR and FQNEAQ (reference sequence). Trimming removed 2 bases from V and 5 bases from J, with 10 bases in between. CDR3 nucleotides: TGTGCCAGCAGCTTATCGATTTCCAACGAGCAGTACTTC. Protein: CASSLSISNEQYF.

This rearrangement joins TRBV7-9 to TRBJ1-3, with D perhaps matching TRBD1 (6 bases). The CDR3 extends over 15 amino acids. Trimming removed 4 bases from V and 2 bases from J, with 12 bases in between. Germline CDR1 reads SEHNR; CDR2 reads FQNEAQ (reference sequence). CDR3 amino acids: CASSSRDRPGNTIYF. The CDR3 DNA follows: TGTGCCAGCAGCTCCCGTGACAGGCCTGGAAACACCATATATTTT.

This clone appeared a single time. This chain connects TRBV6-5 to TRBJ2-7; 8 bases match TRBD1. J was trimmed by 0 bases and V by 6 bases; bases with no gene match: 7. The CDR3 spans 15 residues. Germline V gene data show CDR1 as MNHEY and CDR2 as SVGAGI. The chain's CDR3 is CASSKGTGLSYEQYF. The CDR3 DNA reads TGTGCCAGCAGCAAGGGGACAGGTCTCTCCTACGAGCAGTACTTC.

The J gene is TRBJ1-4, the V gene TRBV2, with a weak D call TRBD1 (5 bases). Per the germline V gene, CDR1 is SNHLY and CDR2 is FYNNEI. This CDR3 has 17 amino acids. Deletions cut 4 bases from V and 3 bases from J, with 18 bases between. CDR3 bases: TGTGCCAGCAGTGGTAGGGGCCTGAGTAACTCTAATGAAAAACTGTTTTTT. Its translation: CASSGRGLSNSNEKLFF. The full variable domain, completed using reference TRBV2 and TRBJ1-4, is EPEVTQTPSHQVTQMGQEVILRCVPISNHLYFYWYRQILGQKVEFLVSFYNNEISEKSEIFDDQFSVERPDGSNFTLKIRSTKLEDSAMYFCASSGRGLSNSNEKLFFGSGTQLSVL.

This sequence joins TRBV27 and TRBJ1-5, with a tentative D call TRBD1 (5 bases). The V gene lost 4 bases and the J gene lost 2 bases, with 12 bases spanning the gap. The germline CDR1 and CDR2 sequences are MNHEY and SMNVEV (reference sequence). This CDR3 is 15 amino acids long. CDR3 sequence: CASSSGAPGNQPQHF. The CDR3 DNA reads as TGTGCCAGCAGTTCCGGGGCCCCGGGCAATCAGCCCCAGCATTTT.

This chain joins TRBV7-8 and TRBJ2-7; 7 bases map to TRBD1. Germline V lookup: CDR1 SGHVS, CDR2 FQNEAQ. J gave up 3 bases and V 2 bases, and 13 bases lay outside the gene matches. The CDR3 extends over 17 amino acids. As DNA, the CDR3 is TGTGCCAGCAGCTTAAAGGGGGCTACCGGGACCCACTACGAGCAGTACTTC. It yields the protein CASSLKGATGTHYEQYF.

This clone has a handful of counts. CDR3 region: CASSFAGLNTEAFF. In nucleotides, the CDR3 is TGTGCCAGCAGCTTTGCCGGATTGAACACTGAAGCTTTCTTT. The genes are TRBV5-5 and TRBJ1-1, with D unresolved. Germline CDR1 reads SGHKS; CDR2 reads YYEKEE (reference sequence). CDR3 length equals 14 residues. V shed 2 bases and J shed 0 bases, with 8 bases lying between them.

V and J are TRBV5-6 and TRBJ1-1, with D uncertain. Germline loops: CDR1 SGHDT, CDR2 YYEEEE. V was shortened by 4 bases and J by 0 bases, with 13 bases between the two germline ends. The CDR3 has 15 residues. This CDR3 is CASSPMTLLNTEAFF. CDR3 nucleotides: TGTGCCAGCAGCCCTATGACTCTCCTGAACACTGAAGCTTTCTTT.

The chain couples TRBV14 to TRBJ2-3; no definite D call. V was trimmed by 2 bases and J by 4 bases, leaving 10 bases between them. This CDR3 region has 14 residues. Germline CDR1 SGHDN, CDR2 FVKESK. CDR3 protein: CASSQNMVADTQYF. CDR3 nucleotide sequence: TGTGCCAGCAGCCAAAATATGGTTGCAGATACGCAGTATTTT.

This chain joins TRBV12-5 and TRBJ2-3; 7 nucleotides agree with TRBD1. CDR3 length equals 14 residues. Germline lookup yields CDR1 LGHNT and CDR2 FRNRAP. V trimming: 4 bases; J trimming: 4 bases; junction bases outside the gene matches: 5. As DNA, the CDR3 is TGTGCTAGTGGTTCAAGGGGGCAGTCAGATACGCAGTATTTT. It codes for CASGSRGQSDTQYF.

The gene calls are TRBV3-1 (or the pseudogene TRBV3-2) and TRBJ2-7, with 9 bases lining up with TRBD1. V trimming: 3 bases; J trimming: 3 bases; junction bases outside the gene matches: 6. Germline-derived CDR1 and CDR2 are LGHDT and YNNKEL (reference sequence). The CDR3 has 15 amino acids. This chain's CDR3 is CASSQGTGRVYEQYF. The CDR3 DNA reads as TGTGCCAGCAGCCAGGGGACAGGGAGGGTCTACGAGCAGTACTTC.

V is TRBV7-9 and J is TRBJ1-2; perhaps TRBD1 as D (5 bases). Germline values: CDR1 SEHNR, CDR2 FQNEAQ (reference sequence). This CDR3 spans 15 amino acids. Trimming took off 2 bases at V and 2 bases at J, with 12 bases between the two ends. The CDR3 region is CASSLWDGENYGYTF. CDR3 nucleotides: TGTGCCAGCAGCTTATGGGACGGAGAAAACTATGGCTACACCTTC.

This chain links TRBV29-1 with TRBJ1-2; 10 bases line up with TRBD1. The germline CDR1 and CDR2 sequences are SQVTM and ANQGSEA. J lost 5 bases, V lost 4 bases, and 7 bases had no gene match. The CDR3 is made up of 14 amino acids. CDR3 DNA sequence: TGCAGCGTTGTACCCCGGGACAGGGGATATGGCTACACCTTC. Amino acid sequence: CSVVPRDRGYGYTF. The full variable domain, rest sourced from reference TRBV29-1 and TRBJ1-2, is SAVISQKPSRDICQRGTSLTIQCQVDSQVTMMFWYRQQPGQSLTLIATANQGSEATYESGFVIDKFPISRPNLTFSTLTVSNMSPEDSSIYLCSVVPRDRGYGYTFGSGTRLTVV.

The chain recombines TRBV2 with TRBJ2-1, with D perhaps TRBD1 (6 bases). Germline lookup yields CDR1 SNHLY and CDR2 FYNNEI. The CDR3 sequence is 13 residues long. V lost 7 bases, J lost 7 bases, and 14 bases lay in between. The CDR3 protein is CASTWWGPNEQFF. Written as DNA, the CDR3 is TGTGCCAGCACGTGGTGGGGGCCAAATGAGCAGTTCTTC.

J is TRBJ2-7 and V is TRBV7-9; TRBD1 agrees at 8 bases. The CDR3 has 16 residues. V gave up 5 bases and J gave up 3 bases; unmatched junction bases: 12. CDR1 is SEHNR and CDR2 is FQNEAQ in the germline V gene (reference sequence). CDR3 DNA: TGTGCCAGCAGCCCCCCCGGACAGGGCAAAATCTACGAGCAGTACTTC. Translated, it gives CASSPPGQGKIYEQYF.

This clone is medium-sized (0.01 to 0.1%) by share. Written as DNA, the CDR3 is TGTGCCAGCAGCTTGGGATTTGAAGCTTTCTTT. It codes for CASSLGFEAFF. This chain links TRBV5-4 with TRBJ1-1; no clear D gene. The germline V and J ends were trimmed by 0 bases and 7 bases, with 4 bases remaining between them. The germline V gene encodes CDR1 SGHNT and CDR2 YYREEE (reference sequence). The CDR3 runs to 11 residues.

The rearrangement joins TRBV19 to TRBJ1-2; no clear D gene. CDR1 and CDR2 from the germline V gene are LNHDA and SQIVND (reference sequence). The CDR3 is 13 amino acids. Trimming cost V 1 base and J 6 bases, with 9 bases left between them. In DNA, the CDR3 is TGTGCCAGTAGTATAGCGGGATCCGATGGCTACACCTTC. Translation: CASSIAGSDGYTF. Complete variable domain (other parts from reference TRBV19 and TRBJ1-2): DGGITQSPKYLFRKEGQNVTLSCEQNLNHDAMYWYRQDPGQGLRLIYYSQIVNDFQKGDIAEGYSVSREKKESFPLTVTSAQKNPTAFYLCASSIAGSDGYTFGSGTRLTVV.

This clone was seen a single time. V usage is TRBV9 and J usage is TRBJ2-1; D not resolved. The CDR3 contains 16 residues. CDR1 SGDLS and CDR2 YYNGEE come from the germline V gene. V was cut by 0 bases and J by 0 bases, with 10 bases left in between. The CDR3 sequence is CASSVGGFSSYNEQFF. The CDR3 DNA sequence: TGTGCCAGCAGCGTAGGGGGATTCAGCTCCTACAATGAGCAGTTCTTC.

J is TRBJ1-5 and V is TRBV6-1; D unresolved. V dropped 2 bases and J dropped 4 bases, with 9 bases sitting between them. This CDR3 region has 14 residues. Germline V gene data show CDR1 as MNHNS and CDR2 as SASEGT. The DNA for the CDR3 is TGTGCCAGCAGTGAATTTGGAGGGAATCAGCCCCAGCATTTT. Translated, it gives CASSEFGGNQPQHF.

This chain uses TRBV7-8 with TRBJ1-1, with a weak D call TRBD1 (6 bases). With 5 bases removed from V and 4 bases from J, the gap between germline ends came to 14 bases. The CDR3 has 14 amino acids. From germline, CDR1 is SGHVS and CDR2 FQNEAQ. CDR3 coding DNA: TGTGCCAGCAGCCTACAGGGTTTTAGCACTGAAGCTTTCTTT. Translation: CASSLQGFSTEAFF.